The clone carrying this T cell receptor beta chain has ten or more counts. Antigen: not known. TCRdb re-called the 5' RACE reads with MiXCR, one entry per CDR3 protein. The sample carries approximately 520,000 distinct CDR3 sequences, about 5.7% recorded once. The data are from a study of CD8 T cells in ankylosing spondylitis. Study-level points and caveats: The study looked at matched synovial fluid samples from ankylosing spondylitis patients. Disease-linked clones were reported to be significantly enriched there. One TCR beta motif, made up of roughly 8 highly homologous variants, appeared characteristic of ankylosing spondylitis blood. Clones that were linked to disease were CD8+ and were relatively rare in peripheral blood. Some of these motif variants have turned up before, in reports on reactive arthritis synovial fluid and blood.

Looked up from germline, CDR1 is SGHAT and CDR2 is FQNNGV. V was clipped by 2 bases and J by 0 bases, with 23 bases between them. This CDR3 has 19 residues. The sequencing input was blood, either unsorted or a sorted T cell fraction (not recorded which). This chain links TRBV11-2 with TRBJ2-7, with a possible D match to TRBD2 (5 bases). The receptor was isolated from a male donor with ankylosing spondylitis. CDR3 sequence reads: CASSLRADITWSSSYEQYF. The CDR3 region has the DNA TGTGCCAGCAGCTTAAGAGCGGATATTACTTGGTCTAGCTCCTACGAGCAGTACTTC.